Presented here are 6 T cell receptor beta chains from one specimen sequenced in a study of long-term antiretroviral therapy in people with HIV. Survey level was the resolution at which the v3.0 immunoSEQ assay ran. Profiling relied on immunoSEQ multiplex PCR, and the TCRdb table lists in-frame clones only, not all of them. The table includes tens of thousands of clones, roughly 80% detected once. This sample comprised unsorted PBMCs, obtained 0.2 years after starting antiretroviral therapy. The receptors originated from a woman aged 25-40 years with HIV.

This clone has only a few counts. As DNA, the CDR3 is TGTGCCAGCACTCAGGGGGGGGCAGGGAGGTCCTACGAGCAGTACTTC. It translates to CASTQGGAGRSYEQYF. The chain is built from TRBV2 and TRBJ2-7; D tentatively reads TRBD1 or TRBD2 (7 bases each). The CDR3 extends over 16 amino acids. Germline V gives CDR1 SNHLY, CDR2 FYNNEI. With 7 bases removed from V and 1 base from J, the gap between germline ends came to 20 bases. Complete variable domain (other parts from reference TRBV2 and TRBJ2-7): EPEVTQTPSHQVTQMGQEVILRCVPISNHLYFYWYRQILGQKVEFLVSFYNNEISEKSEIFDDQFSVERPDGSNFTLKIRSTKLEDSAMYFCASTQGGAGRSYEQYFGPGTRLTVT.

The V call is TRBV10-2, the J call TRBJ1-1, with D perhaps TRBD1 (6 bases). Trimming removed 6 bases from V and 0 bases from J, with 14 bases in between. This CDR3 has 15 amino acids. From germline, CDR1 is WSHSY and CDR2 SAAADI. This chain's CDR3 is CASRGAQTMNTEAFF. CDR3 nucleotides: TGCGCCAGCAGGGGGGCACAGACTATGAACACTGAAGCTTTCTTT.

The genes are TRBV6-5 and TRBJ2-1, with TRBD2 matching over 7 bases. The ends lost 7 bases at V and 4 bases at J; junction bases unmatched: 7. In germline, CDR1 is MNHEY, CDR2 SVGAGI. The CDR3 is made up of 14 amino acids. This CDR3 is CASILAAGYNEQFF. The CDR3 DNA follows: TGTGCCAGCATCCTAGCGGCTGGTTACAATGAGCAGTTCTTC.

The CDR3 DNA reads as TGCGCCAGCAACACAGGGACCCCCACCGGAGAGACCCAGTACTTC. Translated, it gives CASNTGTPTGETQYF. The chain employs TRBV5-1 and TRBJ2-5; the D gene is possibly TRBD1 (6 bases). V was cut by 6 bases and J by 4 bases, with 19 bases left in between. CDR3 length: 15 residues. CDR1 and CDR2 (germline): SGHRS, YFSETQ.

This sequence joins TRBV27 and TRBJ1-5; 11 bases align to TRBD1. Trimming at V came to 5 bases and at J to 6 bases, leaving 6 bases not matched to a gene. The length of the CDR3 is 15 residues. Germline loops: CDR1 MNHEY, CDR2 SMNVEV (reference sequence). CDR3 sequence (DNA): TGTGCCAGCAGTGTAACCGGGACAGGGGGTCAGCCCCAGCATTTT. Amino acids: CASSVTGTGGQPQHF.

CDR3 in amino acids: CASSFGTGTNYGYTF. DNA for the CDR3: TGCGCCAGCAGCTTCGGGACAGGCACTAACTATGGCTACACCTTC. V usage is TRBV5-1 and J usage is TRBJ1-2; 8 bases match TRBD1. The CDR3 extends over 15 amino acids. Germline CDR1 SGHRS, CDR2 YFSETQ. The V and J ends lost 2 bases and 0 bases, in that order; junction bases with no gene match: 3. Together with reference TRBV5-1 and TRBJ1-2, the CDR3 gives the full variable domain: KAGVTQTPRYLIKTRGQQVTLSCSPISGHRSVSWYQQTPGQGLQFLFEYFSETQRNKGNFPGRFSGRQFSNSRSEMNVSTLELGDSALYLCASSFGTGTNYGYTFGSGTRLTVV.